This is a list of T cell receptor beta chains from one sample in a study of PD-1 blockade in classical Hodgkin lymphoma. Here immunoSEQ multiplex PCR was the method, and the copy in TCRdb shows in-frame clones only, minus some. The sample contains 25,000 to 35,000 clones, 70% to 80% of which appear only once. The sample here was peripheral blood mononuclear cells (PBMCs), taken before the fourth cycle of nivolumab. These receptors were collected from a human donor with classical Hodgkin lymphoma. The CDR3 runs from the conserved cysteine through the conserved F or W. The order of the fields is V gene, D gene, clone size, CDR3 length, J gene, CDR3 protein, CDR3 DNA. A D gene is named only where the DNA matches it firmly. The listing skips clone size in some rows; elsewhere it reads once, few, many or a size class.

>TRBV5-6|-|-|11|TRBJ1-1
CASNLYGEAFF
TGTGCCAGCAACCTATACGGCGAAGCTTTCTTT
>TRBV30|-|-|15|TRBJ1-2
CAWSARQIILYGYTF
TGTGCCTGGAGTGCTAGACAGATCATCCTCTATGGCTACACCTTC
>TRBV18|TRBD1|-|15|TRBJ2-7
CASSPGTGVEAGQYF
TGTGCCAGCTCACCAGGGACAGGGGTAGAAGCCGGGCAGTACTTC
>TRBV7-2|-|-|15|TRBJ2-5
CASSLSGGFGETQYF
TGTGCCAGCAGCCTCTCTGGGGGGTTCGGAGAGACCCAGTACTTC
>TRBV6-5|-|-|14|TRBJ1-1
CASSPTTGPTEAFF
TGTGCCAGCAGTCCCACGACAGGTCCAACTGAAGCTTTCTTT
>TRBV27|-|-|11|TRBJ2-7
CASSLGGEQYF
TGTGCCAGCAGTTTAGGGGGCGAGCAGTACTTC
>TRBV11-2|-|-|14|TRBJ1-2
CASSLDSGGGDYTF
TGTGCCAGCAGCTTAGATTCTGGCGGGGGCGACTACACCTTC
>TRBV11-2|-|-|15|TRBJ2-7
CASSLFGTGDYEQYF
TGTGCCAGCAGCTTATTCGGGACGGGCGACTACGAGCAGTACTTC
>TRBV7-8|-|-|14|TRBJ2-7
CASSQGDFWYEQYF
TGTGCCAGCAGCCAGGGGGACTTTTGGTACGAGCAGTACTTC
>TRBV4-3|-|-|15|TRBJ1-5
CASSQDGQPHQPQHF
TGCGCCAGCAGCCAAGATGGGCAGCCCCATCAGCCCCAGCATTTT
>TRBV6-5|TRBD1|-|16|TRBJ2-2
CASSYTATGDTGELFF
TGTGCCAGCAGTTACACCGCGACAGGGGACACCGGGGAGCTGTTTTTT
>TRBV5-6|TRBD2|-|16|TRBJ2-1
CASRRLAGGLLDEQFF
TGTGCCAGCAGACGACTAGCGGGGGGGCTTCTTGATGAGCAGTTCTTC
>TRBV28|-|-|15|TRBJ1-5
CASSLSGERAQPQHF
TGTGCCAGCAGTTTATCAGGGGAGAGGGCTCAGCCCCAGCATTTT
>TRBV5-4|TRBD1|few|14|TRBJ1-1
CASSSVRTGDEAFF
TGTGCCAGCAGCTCCGTACGGACAGGGGATGAAGCTTTCTTT
>TRBV19|-|-|14|TRBJ2-3
CASSPGYEADTQYF
TGTGCCAGTAGTCCGGGGTACGAGGCAGATACGCAGTATTTT
>TRBV19|TRBD1|few|15|TRBJ1-4
CASSIGQVVNEKLFF
TGTGCCAGTAGTATTGGACAGGTCGTGAATGAAAAACTGTTTTTT
>TRBV5-4|-|few|12|TRBJ2-1
CASSLAYNEQFF
TGTGCCAGCAGCTTGGCCTACAATGAGCAGTTCTTC
>TRBV27|-|-|13|TRBJ2-7
CASSWREAYEQYF
TGTGCCAGCAGTTGGCGGGAAGCCTACGAGCAGTACTTC
>TRBV18|-|-|16|TRBJ1-3
CASSEGRRSSGNTIYF
TGTGCCAGCTCAGAAGGACGCCGGAGCTCTGGAAACACCATATATTTT
>TRBV7-9|-|-|14|TRBJ1-1
CASSEDILNTEAFF
TGTGCCAGCAGCGAGGACATACTGAACACTGAAGCTTTCTTT
>TRBV7-8|-|few|13|TRBJ1-6
CASSSHNNSPLHF
TGTGCCAGCAGCTCGCATAATAATTCACCCCTCCACTTT
>TRBV7-2|-|-|16|TRBJ1-2
CASSLSRTDSLYGYTF
TGTGCCAGCAGCCTTAGTAGGACGGACTCGCTTTATGGCTACACCTTC
>TRBV30|-|-|15|TRBJ2-1
CAWRSGLGGSDEQFF
TGTGCCTGGAGAAGCGGACTAGGGGGAAGTGATGAGCAGTTCTTC
>TRBV5-1|TRBD1|-|19|TRBJ2-1
CASSPIKKGQPFTYNEQFF
TGCGCCAGCAGCCCAATAAAAAAGGGACAGCCCTTCACCTACAATGAGCAGTTCTTC
>TRBV5-8|-|-|12|TRBJ2-7
CASSLVGAEQYF
TGTGCCAGCAGCTTGGTAGGGGCCGAGCAGTACTTC
>TRBV4-3|-|-|15|TRBJ2-1
CASSQESTSYNEQFF
TGCGCCAGCAGCCAAGAGTCGACTTCCTACAATGAGCAGTTCTTC
>TRBV13|-|-|14|TRBJ2-1
CASSSRQSHNEQFF
TGTGCCAGCAGCTCCCGACAGTCCCACAATGAGCAGTTCTTC
>TRBV19|TRBD2|-|17|TRBJ2-1
CASSPFTLAGKVDEQFF
TGTGCCAGTAGTCCATTCACACTAGCGGGAAAGGTGGATGAGCAGTTCTTC
>TRBV5-1|-|-|15|TRBJ1-2
CASSPPRVSIGGYTF
TGCGCCAGCAGCCCTCCGAGAGTATCTATTGGCGGCTACACCTTC
>TRBV5-1|-|once|14|TRBJ1-1
CASSQTGRINEAFF
TGCGCCAGCAGCCAAACAGGGCGCATAAATGAAGCTTTCTTT
>TRBV6-5|-|-|12|TRBJ1-1
CASRDLNTEAFF
TGTGCCAGCAGGGACCTGAACACTGAAGCTTTCTTT
>TRBV7-2|-|-|11|TRBJ2-7
CASSLSYEQYF
TGTGCCAGCAGTCTATCCTACGAGCAGTACTTC
>TRBV7-9|TRBD2|-|17|TRBJ2-5
CASSLVRRTSAQETQYF
TGTGCCAGCAGCTTAGTTAGAAGGACTAGCGCTCAAGAGACCCAGTACTTC
>TRBV9|TRBD1|-|15|TRBJ1-1
CASSERTGVNTEAFF
TGTGCCAGCAGCGAGAGGACAGGGGTGAACACTGAAGCTTTCTTT
>TRBV19|-|-|15|TRBJ2-3
CASSEAGSYTDTQYF
TGTGCCAGTAGTGAGGCGGGGTCTTACACAGATACGCAGTATTTT